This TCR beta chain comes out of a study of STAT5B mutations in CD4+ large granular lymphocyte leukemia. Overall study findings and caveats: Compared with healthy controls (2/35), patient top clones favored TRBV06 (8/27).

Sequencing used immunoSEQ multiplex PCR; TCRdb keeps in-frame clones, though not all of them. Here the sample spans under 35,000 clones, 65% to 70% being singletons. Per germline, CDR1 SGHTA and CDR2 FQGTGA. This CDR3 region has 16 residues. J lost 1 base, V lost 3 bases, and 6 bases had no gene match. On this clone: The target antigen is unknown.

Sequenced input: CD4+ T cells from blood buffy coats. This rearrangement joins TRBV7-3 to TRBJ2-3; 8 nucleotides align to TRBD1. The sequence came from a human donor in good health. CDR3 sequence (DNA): TGTGCCAGCAGCTTCTTTACAGGGGGTGGCACAGATACGCAGTATTTT. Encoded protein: CASSFFTGGGTDTQYF.